This entry lists 32 T cell receptor beta chains sequenced from one sample in a study of blood T cells in healthy people across ages. The authors ran a second PCR of 7 to 11 cycles using a sample-barcoded 5' primer and a J-beta primer mix. TCRdb fed the 5' RACE reads into MiXCR, producing one record per CDR3 protein. The data contain about 730,000 distinct CDR3 sequences, 43% of them seen just once; the ten biggest clones take up 20% to 25%. Sequenced sample: blood. The receptors stem from a woman aged 60-75 years in good health.

This clonotype appeared a few times. In DNA, the CDR3 is TGTGCCAGCAGTCGAAGGGATGGCTACACCTTC. It yields the protein CASSRRDGYTF. The rearrangement joins TRBV6-2 or TRBV6-3 to TRBJ1-2; no definite D call. This CDR3 spans 11 amino acids. The V gene's germline CDR1 is MNHEY and CDR2 SVGEGT. The germline V and J ends were trimmed by 5 bases and 6 bases, with 7 bases remaining between them.

CDR3 protein: CASSSYSKGWSNQPQHF. The CDR3 DNA reads as TGTGCCAGCAGTTCTTACAGTAAGGGTTGGAGCAATCAGCCCCAGCATTTT. V and J are TRBV12-3 or TRBV12-4 and TRBJ1-5; D unclear. V lost 4 bases and J 1 base, leaving 17 bases between the germline ends. The CDR3 runs to 17 residues.

This clonotype was seen ten or more times. This chain connects TRBV12-3 or TRBV12-4 to TRBJ2-5; TRBD1 is a possible D gene (6 bases). V shed 5 bases and J shed 3 bases, with 13 bases lying between them. The CDR3 covers 14 residues. CDR3 sequence reads: CASSRANREETQYF. CDR3 in DNA: TGTGCCAGCAGTCGAGCAAACAGGGAAGAGACCCAGTACTTC.

This clonotype showed up just a few times. The rearrangement links TRBV20-1 to TRBJ2-5; 13 positions agree with TRBD2. Germline loops: CDR1 DFQATT, CDR2 SNEGSKA (reference sequence). Losses at the gene ends were 6 bases for V and 11 bases for J; bases not matched to a gene: 12. This CDR3 is 14 amino acids long. The CDR3 loop is CSAPEGGLAGRQYF. CDR3 DNA: TGCAGTGCCCCAGAAGGGGGACTAGCGGGGAGACAGTACTTC.

This clonotype has just a few counts. The chain couples TRBV20-1 to TRBJ2-1, with 10 bases lining up with TRBD2. This CDR3 is built from 16 residues. Germline V gene lookup returns CDR1 DFQATT and CDR2 SNEGSKA (reference sequence). V was pared by 3 bases and J by 3 bases, with 8 bases of the junction left unmatched. CDR3 coding DNA: TGCAGTGCTAGCCTAGCGGGGGCGAGTCTCTACAATGAGCAGTTCTTC. It yields the protein CSASLAGASLYNEQFF.

This clonotype was seen once. This sequence joins TRBV20-1 and TRBJ2-7; 8 bases are a match to TRBD1. This CDR3 is built from 13 residues. The junction had 9 bases not matched to a gene; V was cut back by 1 base and J by 10 bases. Germline V gives CDR1 DFQATT, CDR2 SNEGSKA (reference sequence). The CDR3 nucleotides are TGCAGTGCTAGAGTCACAGGGGGACAGATCCAGTACTTC. Amino acids: CSARVTGGQIQYF.

This rearrangement joins TRBV6-1 to TRBJ1-4, with D possibly being TRBD1 (6 bases). V lost 5 bases and J lost 5, with 27 bases in between. Germline lookup yields CDR1 MNHNS and CDR2 SASEGT. The CDR3 has 19 amino acids. The CDR3 protein is CASSRLQGEGWGVNEKLFF. CDR3 sequence (DNA): TGTGCCAGCAGTAGACTACAGGGTGAGGGTTGGGGCGTCAATGAAAAACTGTTTTTT.

The table lists this clonotype with a count of one. V gene TRBV9 combines with J gene TRBJ1-1; D unclear. In germline, CDR1 is SGDLS, CDR2 YYNGEE. The CDR3 spans 14 residues. V shed 2 bases and J shed 2 bases, with 10 bases lying between them. This CDR3 reads CASSVGNRNTEAFF. The CDR3 DNA reads as TGTGCCAGCAGCGTCGGAAACAGAAACACTGAAGCTTTCTTT.

This clonotype was recorded a few times. Here the CDR3 DNA reads TGTGCCAGCAGACCCGGGACTAGCGGGAAACACTACGAGCAGTACTTC. As protein: CASRPGTSGKHYEQYF. The chain uses TRBV6-5 and TRBJ2-7; 13 nucleotides agree with TRBD2. In germline, CDR1 is MNHEY, CDR2 SVGAGI. The CDR3 spans 16 residues. V shed 6 bases and J 3 bases; nucleotides not matched to a gene: 8.

The chain joins TRBV20-1 to TRBJ2-3; D is perhaps TRBD2 (6 bases). Germline-derived CDR1 and CDR2 are DFQATT and SNEGSKA (reference sequence). V lost 5 bases and J lost 4, with 13 bases in between. The CDR3 covers 13 residues. CDR3 bases: TGCAGTGCTCCCTATCCGGGGGCAGATACGCAGTATTTT. Protein product: CSAPYPGADTQYF.

V and J are TRBV20-1 and TRBJ2-7; D is undetermined. Matching the DNA end better, TRBJ2-5 makes the J call doubtful. Germline V gene sequence: CDR1 DFQATT, CDR2 SNEGSKA (reference sequence). The CDR3 spans 13 residues. The CDR3 is CSARPTTPETQYF. In DNA form, the CDR3 reads TGCAGTGCTAGACCTACTACGCCCGAGACCCAGTACTTC.

CDR3 region: CSARQRGSSYNEQFF. The CDR3 DNA reads TGCAGTGCTAGGCAGCGGGGGAGCTCCTACAATGAGCAGTTCTTC. The chain couples TRBV20-1 to TRBJ2-1; 8 bases map to TRBD2. The CDR3 length is 15 residues. After removal of 3 bases from V and 0 bases from J, the junction contained 4 bases not matched to a gene. Germline CDR1 and CDR2: DFQATT and SNEGSKA (reference sequence).

The chain couples TRBV2 to TRBJ2-3, with D possibly matching TRBD1 (5 bases). Germline lookup yields CDR1 SNHLY and CDR2 FYNNEI. V lost 6 bases, J lost 3 bases, and 10 bases lay in between. The CDR3 is 13 amino acids. The CDR3 DNA follows: TGTGCCAGCAGGACGCAGGGAACAGATACGCAGTATTTT. Translation gives CASRTQGTDTQYF.

This clonotype showed up just once. The genes are TRBV5-1 and TRBJ1-1; D gene uncertain. Germline V gives CDR1 SGHRS, CDR2 YFSETQ. The CDR3 consists of 13 residues. V was clipped by 3 bases and J by 7 bases, with 13 bases between them. CDR3 DNA: TGCGCCAGCAGCTCCAATTCTCTTGGTGAAGCTTTCTTT. Encoded protein: CASSSNSLGEAFF.

This clonotype was found a few times. The chain carries TRBV5-1 and TRBJ2-3; D not certain. This CDR3 contains 12 residues. V lost 4 bases and J lost 2, with 5 bases in between. CDR1 is SGHRS and CDR2 is YFSETQ in the germline V gene. CDR3 sequence (DNA): TGCGCCAGCAGCACGCACACAGATACGCAGTATTTT. Amino acid sequence: CASSTHTDTQYF.

This rearrangement joins TRBV29-1 to TRBJ1-1, with 7 bases identical to TRBD1. Per germline, CDR1 SQVTM and CDR2 ANQGSEA. The CDR3 loop spans 14 amino acids. Germline trimming cut 5 bases from V and 0 bases from J; bases unmatched to any gene: 6. The CDR3 loop reads CSVYRGGVNTEAFF. Here the CDR3 DNA reads TGCAGCGTTTACAGGGGAGGGGTGAACACTGAAGCTTTCTTT.

In DNA, the CDR3 is TGCAGTGCTAGTTTCAACCGGGGCAACTATGGCTACACCTTC. It yields the protein CSASFNRGNYGYTF. The chain carries TRBV20-1 and TRBJ1-2, with a weak D call TRBD1 (5 bases). The CDR3 extends over 14 amino acids. Germline values: CDR1 DFQATT, CDR2 SNEGSKA (reference sequence). V lost 3 bases to trimming and J lost 2 bases, with 13 bases between them.

Details on this clonotype: A much larger clone lies one base from this, so it may be a read error. The chain uses TRBV12-3 or TRBV12-4 and TRBJ1-5; D perhaps matches TRBD2 (5 bases). The end of the DNA aligns better with TRBJ2-3, so the J call may be wrong. CDR3 length equals 14 residues. CDR3 nucleotide sequence: TGTGCCAGCCGAATGGTGGCGGGCAATCAGCCCCAGTATTTT. It translates to CASRMVAGNQPQYF.

Notes on this clonotype: The junction does not match germline at one end; this may be a read error. The chain has TRBV14 and TRBJ1-2; D is unclear. The CDR3 sequence is 14 residues long. From germline, CDR1 is SGHDN and CDR2 FVKESK. The CDR3 DNA reads as TGTGCCTGCAGCCCGGCAGAAACCTCCTATGGCTACACCTTC. Translation: CACSPAETSYGYTF. Looking up the rest from reference TRBV14 and TRBJ1-2 gives the full variable domain: EAGVTQFPSHSVIEKGQTVTLRCDPISGHDNLYWYRRVMGKEIKFLLHFVKESKQDESGMPNNRFLAERTGGTYSTLKVQPAELEDSGVYFCACSPAETSYGYTFGSGTRLTVV.

This clonotype was counted a few times. The rearrangement uses TRBV12-3 or TRBV12-4 and TRBJ2-5; TRBD1 aligns across 8 bases. The J call may not be correct, given that the DNA end is closer to TRBJ2-7. The CDR3 contains 13 residues. The CDR3 here is CASRDRVVHEQYF. DNA of the CDR3: TGTGCCAGCAGGGACAGGGTGGTCCACGAGCAGTACTTC.

The CDR3 reads CASNWGGVLRNRGFSYEQYF. Here the CDR3 DNA reads TGTGCCAGCAATTGGGGAGGAGTTCTGAGAAACAGGGGGTTCTCCTACGAGCAGTACTTC. The gene calls are TRBV6-2 or TRBV6-3 and TRBJ2-5; the match to TRBD1 covers 8 bases. Matching the DNA end better, TRBJ2-7 makes the J call doubtful. Germline V lookup: CDR1 MNHEY, CDR2 SVGEGT. CDR3 length equals 20 residues.

The J gene is TRBJ1-2, the V gene TRBV18, with 8 bases aligning to TRBD1. The V segment lost 8 bases and the J segment 10 bases; nucleotides outside the gene matches: 9. Germline CDR1 is KGHSH and CDR2 is LQKENI. The CDR3 spans 12 residues. The CDR3 protein is CASARTGMSYTF. The CDR3, as DNA: TGTGCCAGCGCAAGGACAGGGATGTCCTACACCTTC.

At least ten counts were recorded for this clonotype. The V call is TRBV20-1, the J call TRBJ2-7; 10 bases fit TRBD2. The germline gives CDR1 DFQATT, CDR2 SNEGSKA (reference sequence). Trimming took 5 bases from V and 2 from J; bases not matched to a gene: 9. The CDR3 has 15 residues. CDR3 sequence (DNA): TGCAGTGCTTCCCCTCCCAGCGGGGGGGCCTACGAGCAGTACTTC. As protein: CSASPPSGGAYEQYF.

The genes are TRBV30 and TRBJ2-5; 8 bases map to TRBD2. Germline CDR1 GTSNPN, CDR2 SVGIG (reference sequence). The ends lost 3 bases at V and 2 bases at J; junction bases unmatched: 8. CDR3 size: 15 residues. CDR3 in amino acids: CAWRHGGGKQETQYF. The CDR3 coding sequence is TGTGCCTGGAGGCATGGCGGGGGGAAGCAAGAGACCCAGTACTTC. Full variable domain (outside the CDR3, taken from reference TRBV30 and TRBJ2-5): SQTIHQWPATLVQPVGSPLSLECTVEGTSNPNLYWYRQAAGRGLQLLFYSVGIGQISSEVPQNLSASRPQDRQFILSSKKLLLSDSGFYLCAWRHGGGKQETQYFGPGTRLLVL.

Concerning this clonotype itself: Possible read error: a much larger clone is one base away. CDR3: CASSTSNTGNNEQFF. CDR3 in DNA: TGTGCCAGCAGCACATCAAACACGGGCAATAATGAGCAGTTCTTC. The chain employs TRBV3-1 and TRBJ2-1; D unclear. Germline V gene lookup returns CDR1 LGHDT and CDR2 YNNKEL (reference sequence). This CDR3 region has 15 residues. Trimming removed 5 bases at V and 7 bases at J, with 18 bases between.

This clonotype occurred many times. The chain has TRBV24-1 and TRBJ2-3, with D possibly TRBD1 on 6 matching bases. The CDR3 sequence is 17 residues long. Germline CDR1 is KGHDR and CDR2 is SFDVKD. V dropped 4 bases and J dropped 2 bases, with 18 bases sitting between them. The CDR3 DNA reads TGTGCCACCAGTGACTCCACCGGGACACCAGACACAGATACGCAGTATTTT. Amino acid sequence: CATSDSTGTPDTDTQYF.

The count of this clonotype is one. This chain joins TRBV12-3 or TRBV12-4 and TRBJ1-5; maybe TRBD1 (5 bases). Trimming cost V 7 bases and J 1 base, with 11 bases left between them. This CDR3 spans 14 amino acids. The CDR3 sequence: CASTPGTSNQPQHF. DNA for the CDR3: TGTGCCAGCACCCCCGGGACCAGCAATCAGCCCCAGCATTTT.

This clonotype was detected many times. The chain uses TRBV29-1 and TRBJ2-5, with a tentative D call TRBD1 (7 bases). Trimming left V 5 bases short and J 1 base short, with 11 bases between. The CDR3 contains 13 residues. The V gene's germline CDR1 is SQVTM and CDR2 ANQGSEA. CDR3 coding DNA: TGCAGCGTTTCAGGGGGGTTCCAAGAGACCCAGTACTTC. Translating it yields CSVSGGFQETQYF.

The chain couples TRBV20-1 to TRBJ2-5; D might be TRBD1 or TRBD2, each matching 5 bases. Trimming took off 2 bases at V and 4 bases at J, with 14 bases between the two ends. The V gene's germline CDR1 is DFQATT and CDR2 SNEGSKA (reference sequence). The CDR3 consists of 14 residues. CDR3 loop: CSARPLQGTETQYF. In nucleotides, the CDR3 is TGCAGTGCTAGACCCCTCCAAGGGACAGAGACCCAGTACTTC.

In the case of this clonotype: This may be a read error: a much more frequent sequence differs by one nucleotide. The rearrangement uses TRBV29-1 and TRBJ2-5, with D unclear. The CDR3 totals 13 residues. The germline V gene encodes CDR1 SQVTM and CDR2 ANQGSEA. Trimming took off 8 bases at V and 0 bases at J, with 13 bases between the two ends. CDR3 nucleotides: TGCAGCACCAAAGAGGTACACCAAGAGACCCAGTACTTC. Protein sequence: CSTKEVHQETQYF.

The rearrangement links TRBV11-1 to TRBJ1-2, with D possibly matching TRBD1 (6 bases). The CDR3 spans 13 residues. The V end was cut by 3 bases, the J end by 8 bases, with 13 bases between. From germline, CDR1 is SGHAT and CDR2 FQDESV (reference sequence). As DNA, the CDR3 is TGTGCCAGCAGCTTGAATACAGGGTTCGGCTACACCTTC. It is translated as CASSLNTGFGYTF.

The V call is TRBV20-1, the J call TRBJ2-6; D might be TRBD1 (5 bases). Trimming removed 7 bases at V and 0 bases at J, with 10 bases between. The length of the CDR3 is 14 residues. The germline V gene has CDR1 DFQATT and CDR2 SNEGSKA (reference sequence). Here the CDR3 DNA reads TGCAGTGTCCAGGGCCTCTCTGGGGCCAACGTCCTGACTTTC. Residues: CSVQGLSGANVLTF.